These 10 T cell receptor beta chains were sequenced from one sample in a study of T cell responses to AZD1222 COVID-19 vaccine. Some clones are missing from TCRdb's copy, which holds only in-frame ones; the method was immunoSEQ multiplex PCR. The table has roughly 100,000 clones, 91% seen once; the top ten hold 45%. The material sequenced was peripheral blood, taken on day 0 of AZD1222 vaccination. The receptor set was obtained from an adult in good health.

The chain uses TRBV5-5 and TRBJ2-7; either TRBD1 or TRBD2 may fit D (5 bases each). V was clipped by 0 bases and J by 3 bases, with 13 bases between them. The CDR3 spans 15 residues. Germline-derived CDR1 and CDR2 are SGHKS and YYEKEE (reference sequence). The CDR3 region has the DNA TGTGCCAGCAGCTTGGCCGAGGGGTTAGGCTACGAGCAGTACTTC. Translated, it gives CASSLAEGLGYEQYF.

The sample holds one count of this clone. The chain couples TRBV19 to TRBJ2-5; 8 bases line up with TRBD2. The CDR3 is 14 residues long. V lost 7 bases to trimming and J lost 4 bases; unmatched junction nucleotides: 8. The germline V gene encodes CDR1 LNHDA and CDR2 SQIVND (reference sequence). The CDR3 nucleotides read TGTGCCAGTATGGGGACTAGAGGTCGAGAGACCCAGTACTTC. As protein: CASMGTRGRETQYF. The variable domain in full, completed from reference TRBV19 and TRBJ2-5, reads DGGITQSPKYLFRKEGQNVTLSCEQNLNHDAMYWYRQDPGQGLRLIYYSQIVNDFQKGDIAEGYSVSREKKESFPLTVTSAQKNPTAFYLCASMGTRGRETQYFGPGTRLLVL.

The chain is built from TRBV28 and TRBJ1-5; D call uncertain. CDR1 MDHEN and CDR2 SYDVKM come from the germline V gene. The CDR3 extends over 15 amino acids. Trimming left V 8 bases short and J 1 base short, with 15 bases between. In DNA, the CDR3 is TGTGCCAGCGGTTCTCTCCGAGGGAGCAATCAGCCCCAGCATTTT. Its protein product is CASGSLRGSNQPQHF. Full variable domain (remainder filled in from reference TRBV28 and TRBJ1-5): DVKVTQSSRYLVKRTGEKVFLECVQDMDHENMFWYRQDPGLGLRLIYFSYDVKMKEKGDIPEGYSVSREKKERFSLILESASTNQTSMYLCASGSLRGSNQPQHFGDGTRLSIL.

This clone was recorded once. The chain couples TRBV28 to TRBJ1-5; D uncertain. This CDR3 has 12 amino acids. Deletions cut 4 bases from V and 2 bases from J, with 3 bases between. Per the germline V gene, CDR1 is MDHEN and CDR2 is SYDVKM. The DNA for the CDR3 is TGTGCCAGCAGTTGGGGCAATCAGCCCCAGCATTTT. Residues: CASSWGNQPQHF.

The chain employs TRBV15 and TRBJ2-1; 8 bases align to TRBD1. The CDR3 contains 15 residues. Germline V lookup: CDR1 LNHNV, CDR2 YYDKDF (reference sequence). V gave up 1 base and J gave up 8 bases; unmatched junction bases: 7. Written as DNA, the CDR3 is TGTGCCACCAGCAGAGGGCTGCAGGGGGCGGATGAGCAGTTCTTC. Its protein is CATSRGLQGADEQFF. The full variable domain, completed using reference TRBV15 and TRBJ2-1, is DAMVIQNPRYQVTQFGKPVTLSCSQTLNHNVMYWYQQKSSQAPKLLFHYYDKDFNNEADTPDNFQSRRPNTSFCFLDIRSPGLGDTAMYLCATSRGLQGADEQFFGPGTRLTVL.

This chain links TRBV19 with TRBJ1-1; no reliable D call. This CDR3 region has 11 residues. From germline, CDR1 is LNHDA and CDR2 SQIVND (reference sequence). The V end was cut by 3 bases, the J end by 10 bases, with 9 bases between. The DNA for the CDR3 is TGTGCCAGTAGTATTCTCGGCAGAGCTTTCTTT. This codes for CASSILGRAFF. Variable domain in full (rest from reference TRBV19 and TRBJ1-1): DGGITQSPKYLFRKEGQNVTLSCEQNLNHDAMYWYRQDPGQGLRLIYYSQIVNDFQKGDIAEGYSVSREKKESFPLTVTSAQKNPTAFYLCASSILGRAFFGQGTRLTVV.

The chain joins TRBV5-1 to TRBJ2-2, with D possibly called TRBD1 or TRBD2 (6 bases each). This CDR3 contains 14 residues. Looked up from germline, CDR1 is SGHRS and CDR2 is YFSETQ. Trimming removed 1 base at V and 4 bases at J, with 8 bases between. The CDR3 bases are TGCGCCAGCAGCTTGAGGGGGGCCACCGGGGAGCTGTTTTTT. Encoded protein: CASSLRGATGELFF.

The chain joins TRBV18 to TRBJ2-7; 7 positions match TRBD1. From germline, CDR1 is KGHSH and CDR2 LQKENI. V was clipped by 2 bases and J by 6 bases; unmatched bases: 4. The CDR3 totals 13 residues. The CDR3 loop reads CASSPTGVGEQYF. CDR3 DNA sequence: TGTGCCAGCTCACCAACAGGGGTAGGCGAGCAGTACTTC.

V and J are TRBV30 and TRBJ2-5; tentative D call: TRBD2 (7 bases). Germline-derived CDR1 and CDR2 are GTSNPN and SVGIG (reference sequence). This CDR3 is built from 15 residues. Trimming left V 4 bases short and J 1 base short, with 16 bases between. This CDR3 is CAWNGGGGPQETQYF. The CDR3 nucleotides are TGTGCCTGGAATGGGGGCGGGGGACCCCAAGAGACCCAGTACTTC.

V is TRBV28 and J is TRBJ2-1; the D is unclear. V was shortened by 3 bases and J by 3 bases, with 9 bases between the two germline ends. The germline V gene has CDR1 MDHEN and CDR2 SYDVKM. The CDR3 is 14 residues long. CDR3 protein: CASSLPQSYNEQFF. The CDR3, as DNA: TGTGCCAGCAGTTTGCCCCAGAGCTACAATGAGCAGTTCTTC.